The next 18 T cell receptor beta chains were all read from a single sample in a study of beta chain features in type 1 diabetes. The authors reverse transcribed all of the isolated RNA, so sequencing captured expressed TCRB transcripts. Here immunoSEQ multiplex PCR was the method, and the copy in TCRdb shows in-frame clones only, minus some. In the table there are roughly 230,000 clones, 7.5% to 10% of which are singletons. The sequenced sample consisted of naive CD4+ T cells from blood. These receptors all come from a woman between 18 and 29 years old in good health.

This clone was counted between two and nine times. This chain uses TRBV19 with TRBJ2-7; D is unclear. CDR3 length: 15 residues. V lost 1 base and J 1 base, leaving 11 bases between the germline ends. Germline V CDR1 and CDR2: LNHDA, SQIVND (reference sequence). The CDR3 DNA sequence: TGTGCCAGTAGTATAGTATGGCAGAAGTCCTACGAGCAGTACTTC. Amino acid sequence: CASSIVWQKSYEQYF.

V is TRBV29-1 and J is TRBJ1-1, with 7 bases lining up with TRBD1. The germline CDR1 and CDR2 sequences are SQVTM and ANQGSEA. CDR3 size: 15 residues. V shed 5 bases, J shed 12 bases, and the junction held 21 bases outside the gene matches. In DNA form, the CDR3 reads TGCAGCGTTACCACGGAGCTTAAAGGGACAGCCAGGACTTTCTTT. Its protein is CSVTTELKGTARTFF.

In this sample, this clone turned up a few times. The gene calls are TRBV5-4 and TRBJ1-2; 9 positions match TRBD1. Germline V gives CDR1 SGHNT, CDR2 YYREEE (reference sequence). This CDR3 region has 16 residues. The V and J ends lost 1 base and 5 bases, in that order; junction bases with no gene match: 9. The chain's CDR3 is CASSLNPGQGIYGYTF. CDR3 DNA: TGTGCCAGCAGCTTGAATCCGGGACAGGGTATATATGGCTACACCTTC.

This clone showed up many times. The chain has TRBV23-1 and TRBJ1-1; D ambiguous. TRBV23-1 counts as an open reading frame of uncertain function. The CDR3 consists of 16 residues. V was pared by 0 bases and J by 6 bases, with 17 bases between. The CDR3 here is CASSQSSGGSDPEAFF. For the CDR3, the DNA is TGCGCCAGCAGTCAATCTAGTGGCGGCAGCGACCCTGAAGCTTTCTTT.

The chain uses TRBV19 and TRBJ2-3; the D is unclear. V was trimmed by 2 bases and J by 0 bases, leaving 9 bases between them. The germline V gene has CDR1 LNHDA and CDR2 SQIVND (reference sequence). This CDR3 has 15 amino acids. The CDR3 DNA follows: TGTGCCAGTAGTATATTAACAGCTAGCACAGATACGCAGTATTTT. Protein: CASSILTASTDTQYF.

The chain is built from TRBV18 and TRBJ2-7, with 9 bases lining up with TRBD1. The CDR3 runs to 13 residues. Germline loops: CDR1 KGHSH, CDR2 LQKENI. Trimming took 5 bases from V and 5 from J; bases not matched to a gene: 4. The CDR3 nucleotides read TGTGCCAGCTCATCTGGGACAGGGAACGAGCAGTACTTC. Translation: CASSSGTGNEQYF.

The CDR3 sequence: CASSLGRTDTQYF. The CDR3 nucleotides are TGCGCCAGCAGCTTGGGGAGAACAGATACGCAGTATTTT. This chain uses TRBV5-1 with TRBJ2-3; D is ambiguous. Trimming removed 0 bases at V and 3 bases at J, with 5 bases between. From germline, CDR1 is SGHRS and CDR2 YFSETQ. The CDR3 length is 13 residues.

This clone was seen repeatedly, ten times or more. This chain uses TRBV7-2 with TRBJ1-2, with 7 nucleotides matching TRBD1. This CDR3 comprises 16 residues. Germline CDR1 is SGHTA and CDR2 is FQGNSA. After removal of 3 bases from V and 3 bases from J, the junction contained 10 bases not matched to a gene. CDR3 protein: CASSLVTGSLYYGYTF. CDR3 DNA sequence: TGTGCCAGCAGCTTGGTGACAGGGTCGTTGTACTATGGCTACACCTTC.

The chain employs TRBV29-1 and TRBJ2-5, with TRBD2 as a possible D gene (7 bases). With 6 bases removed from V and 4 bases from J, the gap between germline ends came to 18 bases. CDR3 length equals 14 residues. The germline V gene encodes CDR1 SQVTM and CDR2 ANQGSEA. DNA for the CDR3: TGCAGCGTATCTTTCCGGGCGGGGGCAGAGACCCAGTACTTC. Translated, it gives CSVSFRAGAETQYF.

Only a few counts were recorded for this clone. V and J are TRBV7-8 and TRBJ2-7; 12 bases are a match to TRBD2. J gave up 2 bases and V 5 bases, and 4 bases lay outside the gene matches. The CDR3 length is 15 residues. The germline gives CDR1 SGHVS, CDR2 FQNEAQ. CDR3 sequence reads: CASSTRLAGAYEQYF. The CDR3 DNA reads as TGTGCCAGCAGCACTAGACTAGCGGGAGCCTACGAGCAGTACTTC.

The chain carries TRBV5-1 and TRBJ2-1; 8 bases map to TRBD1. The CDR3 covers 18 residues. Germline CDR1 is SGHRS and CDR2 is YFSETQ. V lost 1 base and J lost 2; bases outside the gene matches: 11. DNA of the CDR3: TGCGCCAGCAGCTTGAAGATTACGGGACAGGTCGCCTACAATGAGCAGTTCTTC. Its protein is CASSLKITGQVAYNEQFF.

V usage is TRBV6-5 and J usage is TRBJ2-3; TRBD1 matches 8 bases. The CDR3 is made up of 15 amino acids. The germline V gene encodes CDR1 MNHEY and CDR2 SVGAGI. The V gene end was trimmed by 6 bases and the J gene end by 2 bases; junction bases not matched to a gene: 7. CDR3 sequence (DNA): TGTGCCAGCAGAGGGGGACAGGCTTACACAGATACGCAGTATTTT. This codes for CASRGGQAYTDTQYF.

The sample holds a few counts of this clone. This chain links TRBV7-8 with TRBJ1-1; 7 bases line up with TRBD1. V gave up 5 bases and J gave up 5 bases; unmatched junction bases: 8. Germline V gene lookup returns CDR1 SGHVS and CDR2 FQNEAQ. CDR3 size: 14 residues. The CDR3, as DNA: TGTGCCAGCAGCACCCAGGGGGTATTGACTGAAGCTTTCTTT. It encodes CASSTQGVLTEAFF.

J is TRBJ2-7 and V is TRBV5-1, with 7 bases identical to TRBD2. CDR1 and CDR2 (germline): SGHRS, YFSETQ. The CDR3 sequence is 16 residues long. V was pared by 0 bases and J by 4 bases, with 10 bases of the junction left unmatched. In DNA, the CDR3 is TGCGCCAGCAGCTTGGGCGGCAGCGGGAAGGTTTACGAGCAGTACTTC. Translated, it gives CASSLGGSGKVYEQYF.

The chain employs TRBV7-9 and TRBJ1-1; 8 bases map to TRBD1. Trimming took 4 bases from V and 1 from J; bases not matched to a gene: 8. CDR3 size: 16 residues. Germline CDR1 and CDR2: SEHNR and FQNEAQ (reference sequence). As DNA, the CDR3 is TGTGCCAGCAGCTCTCAGGGACAGGCCTCGAACACTGAAGCTTTCTTT. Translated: CASSSQGQASNTEAFF.

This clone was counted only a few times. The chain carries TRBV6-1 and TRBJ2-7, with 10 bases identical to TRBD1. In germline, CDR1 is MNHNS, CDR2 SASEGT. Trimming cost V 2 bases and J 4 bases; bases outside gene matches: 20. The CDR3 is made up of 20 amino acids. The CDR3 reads CASSERFETGGNFFRYEQYF. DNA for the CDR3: TGTGCCAGCAGTGAACGTTTCGAGACAGGGGGCAATTTTTTTCGGTACGAGCAGTACTTC.

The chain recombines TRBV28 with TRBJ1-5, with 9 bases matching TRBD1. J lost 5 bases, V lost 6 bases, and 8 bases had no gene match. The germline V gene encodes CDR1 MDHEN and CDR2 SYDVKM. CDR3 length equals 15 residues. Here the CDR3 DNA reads TGTGCCAGCAGGATCAGGGACAGGGAAGATCAGCCCCAGCATTTT. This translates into CASRIRDREDQPQHF.

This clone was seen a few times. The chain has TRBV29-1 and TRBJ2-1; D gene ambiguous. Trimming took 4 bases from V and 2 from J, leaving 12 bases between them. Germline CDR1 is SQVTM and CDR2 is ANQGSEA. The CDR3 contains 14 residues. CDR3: CSVVDTGAYNEQFF. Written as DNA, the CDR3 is TGCAGCGTTGTAGACACGGGTGCCTACAATGAGCAGTTCTTC.